What follows describes a single T cell receptor (beta chain). The time point denotes: pretreatment peripheral blood. Libraries were prepared by immunoSEQ multiplex PCR; TCRdb keeps only in-frame clonotypes and omits some of them. The top ten clones hold 10% to 12% of a sample with tens of thousands of clones, about 89% of them seen once. The sample originates from a study of PD-L1 blockade in urothelial cancer. Study-level information: Typically, measured as a median, blood samples had about 140,000 T cells.

This CDR3 comprises 13 residues. The germline gives CDR1 SGHRS, CDR2 YFSETQ. The junction had 2 bases not matched to a gene; V was cut back by 1 base and J by 5 bases. The chain combines TRBV5-1 with TRBJ2-5, with 7 bases aligning to TRBD1. This sample comprised PBMCs, obtained around atezolizumab (anti-PD-L1) treatment. The source is a woman aged 60-75 years with urothelial cancer. The CDR3 region is CASSLTGAETQYF. CDR3 sequence (DNA): TGCGCCAGCAGCTTGACAGGGGCCGAGACCCAGTACTTC.